What follows describes a single T cell receptor beta chain. The sample originates from a study of CD8+CD57+ T cells in acquired aplastic anemia. J was trimmed by 7 bases and V by 4 bases; bases with no gene match: 6. The CDR3 length is 13 residues. The germline V gene has CDR1 ENHRY and CDR2 SYGVKD. The study profiled TCR beta VDJ and CDR3 using genomic DNA as template. TCRdb used MiXCR to reprocess the reads, holding one entry per CDR3 protein. The table has 180,000 or so distinct CDR3 sequences, 46% seen once. Sequenced material: sorted CD4+, CD8+, or CD8+CD57+ T cells (not recorded which) from PBMCs. This sequence originates from a human donor in good health. The chain combines TRBV10-3 with TRBJ1-1; 7 bases match TRBD1. CDR3 amino acids: CAISGKGAVEAFF. The CDR3 bases are TGTGCCATCAGTGGGAAGGGGGCAGTTGAAGCTTTCTTT.